The source of this TCR beta chain is a study of cytomegalovirus exposure and HLA in healthy donors. Whole-study findings and limits: Some public TCRs appeared in many individuals, while most sequences were rare. A list of more than 150 TCR beta chains associated with cytomegalovirus was given. With high specificity and sensitivity, the classifier reportedly diagnosed cytomegalovirus status.

Repertoires were generated with immunoSEQ multiplex PCR, while TCRdb's copy carries only in-frame clones and drops some. Of roughly 200,000 clones detected, 65% to 85% appear once; the ten largest clones hold 2.8%. This CDR3 has 14 residues. Germline lookup yields CDR1 LGHNA and CDR2 YSLEER. Unmatched junction bases numbered 1, after V lost 0 bases and J lost 4 bases. Notes on this clone: No antigen is known for it.

From the roughly 110-subject validation cohort, which was separate from the roughly 670-subject first cohort, the donors were drawn. The TCR sequence derives from a woman aged 18 to 35 in good health and CMV-seropositive. This rearrangement joins TRBV4-3 to TRBJ1-1; 8 bases are a match to TRBD1. The sequenced sample consisted of PBMCs. CDR3 in DNA: TGCGCCAGCAGCCAAGACAGGGGGCTCACTGAAGCTTTCTTT. Its translation is CASSQDRGLTEAFF.